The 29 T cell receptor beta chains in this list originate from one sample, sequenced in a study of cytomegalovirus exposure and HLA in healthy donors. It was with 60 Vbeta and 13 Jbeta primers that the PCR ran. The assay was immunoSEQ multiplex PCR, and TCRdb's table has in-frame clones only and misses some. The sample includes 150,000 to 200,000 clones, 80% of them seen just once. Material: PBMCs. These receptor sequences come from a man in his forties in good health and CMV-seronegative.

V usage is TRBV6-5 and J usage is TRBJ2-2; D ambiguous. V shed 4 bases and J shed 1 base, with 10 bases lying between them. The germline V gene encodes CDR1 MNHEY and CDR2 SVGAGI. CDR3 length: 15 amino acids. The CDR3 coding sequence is TGTGCCAGCAGTTCCCCCGGTCAGAACACCGGGGAGCTGTTTTTT. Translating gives CASSSPGQNTGELFF.

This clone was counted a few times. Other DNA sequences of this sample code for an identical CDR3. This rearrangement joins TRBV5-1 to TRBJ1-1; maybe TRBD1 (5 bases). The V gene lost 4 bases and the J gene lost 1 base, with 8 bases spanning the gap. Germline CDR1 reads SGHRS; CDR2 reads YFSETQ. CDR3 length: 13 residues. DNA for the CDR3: TGCGCCAGCAGCGTTACAGGGAACACTGAAGCTTTCTTT. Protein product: CASSVTGNTEAFF.

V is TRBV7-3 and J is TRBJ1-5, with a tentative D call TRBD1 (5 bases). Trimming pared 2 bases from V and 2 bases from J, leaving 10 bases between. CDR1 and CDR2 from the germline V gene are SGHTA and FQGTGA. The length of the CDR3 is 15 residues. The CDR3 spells CASSLGVGGNQPQHF. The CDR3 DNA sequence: TGTGCCAGCAGCTTAGGGGTAGGGGGCAATCAGCCCCAGCATTTT. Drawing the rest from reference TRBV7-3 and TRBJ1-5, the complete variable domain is GAGVSQTPSNKVTEKGKYVELRCDPISGHTALYWYRQSLGQGPEFLIYFQGTGAADDSGLPNDRFFAVRPEGSVSTLKIQRTERGDSAVYLCASSLGVGGNQPQHFGDGTRLSIL.

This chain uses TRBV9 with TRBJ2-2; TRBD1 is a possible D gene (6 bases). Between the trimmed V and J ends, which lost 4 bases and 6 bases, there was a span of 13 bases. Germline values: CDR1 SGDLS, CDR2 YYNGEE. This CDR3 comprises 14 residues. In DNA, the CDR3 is TGTGCCAGCAGCTCGACAGGTTCGGCCGGGGAGCTGTTTTTT. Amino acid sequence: CASSSTGSAGELFF.

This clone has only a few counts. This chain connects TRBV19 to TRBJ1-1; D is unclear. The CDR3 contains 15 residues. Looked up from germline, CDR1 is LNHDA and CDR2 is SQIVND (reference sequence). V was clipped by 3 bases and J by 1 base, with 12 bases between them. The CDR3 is CASSMWAQTNTEAFF. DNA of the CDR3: TGTGCCAGTAGTATGTGGGCTCAAACGAACACTGAAGCTTTCTTT.

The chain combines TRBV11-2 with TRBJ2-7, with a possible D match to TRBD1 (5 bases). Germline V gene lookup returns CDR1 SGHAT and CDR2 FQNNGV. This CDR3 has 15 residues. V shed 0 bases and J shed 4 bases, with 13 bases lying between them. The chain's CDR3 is CASSLEAGWEYEQYF. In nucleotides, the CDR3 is TGTGCCAGCAGCTTAGAGGCAGGGTGGGAATACGAGCAGTACTTC.

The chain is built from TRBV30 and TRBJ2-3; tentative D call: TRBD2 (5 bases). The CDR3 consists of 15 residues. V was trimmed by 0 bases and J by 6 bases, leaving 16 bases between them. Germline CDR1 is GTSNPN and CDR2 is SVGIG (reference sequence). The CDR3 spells CAWSVLGGPVDTQYF. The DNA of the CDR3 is TGTGCCTGGAGTGTACTGGGCGGGCCTGTCGATACGCAGTATTTT.

CDR3 DNA sequence: TGTGCCAGCAGCTTATTGGGACAGGGACTTTATGAGCAGTTCTTC. Encoded protein: CASSLLGQGLYEQFF. The V gene is TRBV7-9, the J gene TRBJ2-1; 9 bases map to TRBD1. CDR1 is SEHNR, CDR2 FQNEAQ, per germline (reference sequence). This CDR3 is 15 amino acids long. The J segment lost 8 bases and the V segment lost 2 bases, leaving 7 bases of the junction unmatched.

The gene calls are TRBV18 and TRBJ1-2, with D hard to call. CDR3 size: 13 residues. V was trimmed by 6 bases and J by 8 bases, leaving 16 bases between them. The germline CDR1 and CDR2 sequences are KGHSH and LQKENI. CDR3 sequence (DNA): TGTGCCAGCTCCCCGGAGAGAACGGGGGGCTACACCTTC. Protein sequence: CASSPERTGGYTF.

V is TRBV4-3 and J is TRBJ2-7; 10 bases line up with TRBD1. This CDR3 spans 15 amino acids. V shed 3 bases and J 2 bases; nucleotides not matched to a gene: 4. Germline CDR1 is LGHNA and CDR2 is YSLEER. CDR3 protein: CASSQDRGIAYEQYF. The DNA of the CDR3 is TGCGCCAGCAGCCAGGACAGGGGGATCGCCTACGAGCAGTACTTC.

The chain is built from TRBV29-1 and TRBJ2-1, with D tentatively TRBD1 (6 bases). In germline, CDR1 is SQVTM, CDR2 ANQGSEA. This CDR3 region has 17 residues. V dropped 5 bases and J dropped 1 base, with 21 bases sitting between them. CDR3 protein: CSVSLAQGLQSYNEQFF. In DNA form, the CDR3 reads TGCAGCGTTTCTCTCGCTCAGGGGTTGCAATCCTACAATGAGCAGTTCTTC.

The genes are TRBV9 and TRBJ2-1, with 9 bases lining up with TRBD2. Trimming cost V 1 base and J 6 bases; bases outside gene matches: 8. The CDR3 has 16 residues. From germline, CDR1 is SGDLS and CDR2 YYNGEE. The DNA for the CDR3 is TGTGCCAGCAGCGTATGGTCTAGCGGGGCCTCCAATGAGCAGTTCTTC. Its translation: CASSVWSSGASNEQFF. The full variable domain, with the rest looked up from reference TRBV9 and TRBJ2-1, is DSGVTQTPKHLITATGQRVTLRCSPRSGDLSVYWYQQSLDQGLQFLIQYYNGEERAKGNILERFSAQQFPDLHSELNLSSLELGDSALYFCASSVWSSGASNEQFFGPGTRLTVL.

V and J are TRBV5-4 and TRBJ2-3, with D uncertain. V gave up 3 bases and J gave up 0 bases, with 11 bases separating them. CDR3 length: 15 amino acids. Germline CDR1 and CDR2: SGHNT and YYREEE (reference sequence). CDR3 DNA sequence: TGTGCCAGCAGCTACTCCGACGGGAGCACAGATACGCAGTATTTT. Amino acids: CASSYSDGSTDTQYF. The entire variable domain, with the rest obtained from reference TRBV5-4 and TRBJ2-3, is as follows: ETGVTQSPTHLIKTRGQQVTLRCSSQSGHNTVSWYQQALGQGPQFIFQYYREEENGRGNFPPRFSGLQFPNYSSELNVNALELDDSALYLCASSYSDGSTDTQYFGPGTRLTVL.

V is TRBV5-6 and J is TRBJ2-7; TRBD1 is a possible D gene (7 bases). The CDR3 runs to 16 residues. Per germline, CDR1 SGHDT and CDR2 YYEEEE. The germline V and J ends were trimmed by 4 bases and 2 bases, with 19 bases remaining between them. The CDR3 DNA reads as TGTGCCAGCAGCCTTGTGGGGGGACAGCCTCCCTACGAGCAGTACTTC. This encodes CASSLVGGQPPYEQYF.

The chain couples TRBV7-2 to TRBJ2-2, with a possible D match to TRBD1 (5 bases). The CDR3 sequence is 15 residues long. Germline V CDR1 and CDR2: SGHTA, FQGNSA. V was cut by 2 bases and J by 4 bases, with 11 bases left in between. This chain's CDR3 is CASSLMAGFTGELFF. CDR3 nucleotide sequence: TGTGCCAGCAGCTTAATGGCAGGGTTCACCGGGGAGCTGTTTTTT.

DNA of the CDR3: TGTGCCAGCAGCCCTATGGCGGGAGGACTAGAGACCCAGTACTTC. It translates to CASSPMAGGLETQYF. The chain combines TRBV7-2 with TRBJ2-5; 8 positions agree with TRBD2. The V gene's germline CDR1 is SGHTA and CDR2 FQGNSA. With 5 bases clipped from V and 4 bases from J, the junction kept 9 bases outside the gene matches. This CDR3 has 15 residues.

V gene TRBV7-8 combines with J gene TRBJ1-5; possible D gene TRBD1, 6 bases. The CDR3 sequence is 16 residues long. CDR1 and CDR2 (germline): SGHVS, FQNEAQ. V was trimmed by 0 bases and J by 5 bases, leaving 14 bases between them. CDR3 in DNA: TGTGCCAGCAGCTTAGCGTCGGCCAGGGGTGATCAGCCCCAGCATTTT. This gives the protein CASSLASARGDQPQHF.

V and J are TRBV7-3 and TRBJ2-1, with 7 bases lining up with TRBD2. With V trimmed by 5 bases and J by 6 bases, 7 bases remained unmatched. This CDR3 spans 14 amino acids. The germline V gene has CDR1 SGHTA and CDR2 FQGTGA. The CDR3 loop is CASSLIPSGNEQFF. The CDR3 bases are TGTGCCAGCAGCCTAATCCCTAGCGGCAATGAGCAGTTCTTC.

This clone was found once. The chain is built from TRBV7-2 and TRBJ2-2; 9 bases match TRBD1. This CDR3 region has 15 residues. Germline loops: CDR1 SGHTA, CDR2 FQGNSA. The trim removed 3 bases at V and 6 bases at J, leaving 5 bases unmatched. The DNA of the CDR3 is TGTGCCAGCAGCTTCGCGGGACAGGGTGCCGGGGAGCTGTTTTTT. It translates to CASSFAGQGAGELFF.

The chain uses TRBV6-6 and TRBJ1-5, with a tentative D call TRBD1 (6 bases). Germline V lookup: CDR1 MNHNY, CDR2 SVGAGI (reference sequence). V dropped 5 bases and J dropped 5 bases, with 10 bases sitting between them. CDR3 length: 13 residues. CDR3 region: CASSQQGHQPQHF. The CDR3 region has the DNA TGTGCCAGCAGTCAACAGGGCCATCAGCCCCAGCATTTT.

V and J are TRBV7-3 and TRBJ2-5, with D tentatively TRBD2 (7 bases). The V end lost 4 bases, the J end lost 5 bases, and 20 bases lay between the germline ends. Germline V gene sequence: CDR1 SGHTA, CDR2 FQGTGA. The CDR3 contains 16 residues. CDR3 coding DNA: TGTGCCAGCAGCTCCAATGGGGGGGGCCGCGCGGAGACCCAGTACTTC. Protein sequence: CASSSNGGGRAETQYF.

The CDR3 loop is CAISGIAGGPTGEQYF. As DNA, the CDR3 is TGTGCCATCAGTGGCATAGCGGGAGGGCCTACGGGGGAGCAGTACTTC. The chain carries TRBV10-3 and TRBJ2-7; 11 bases line up with TRBD2. V dropped 4 bases and J dropped 7; count of bases not matched to a gene: 12. Looked up from germline, CDR1 is ENHRY and CDR2 is SYGVKD. This CDR3 has 16 residues.

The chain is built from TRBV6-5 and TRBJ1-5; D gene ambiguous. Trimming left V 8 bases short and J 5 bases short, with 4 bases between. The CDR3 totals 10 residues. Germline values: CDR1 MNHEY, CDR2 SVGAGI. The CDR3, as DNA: TGTGCCAGCGGCTATCAGCCCCAGCATTTT. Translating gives CASGYQPQHF.

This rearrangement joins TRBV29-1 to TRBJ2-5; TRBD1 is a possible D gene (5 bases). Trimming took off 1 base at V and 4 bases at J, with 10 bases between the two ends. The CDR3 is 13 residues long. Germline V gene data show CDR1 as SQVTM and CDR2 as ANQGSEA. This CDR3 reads CSVEGPTVETQYF. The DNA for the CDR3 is TGCAGCGTTGAAGGGCCGACAGTAGAGACCCAGTACTTC.

The CDR3 sequence is CAWSELHNEQFF. As DNA, the CDR3 is TGTGCCTGGAGTGAGCTCCACAATGAGCAGTTCTTC. The chain joins TRBV30 to TRBJ2-1; no definite D call. Germline CDR1 is GTSNPN and CDR2 is SVGIG (reference sequence). V lost 1 base to trimming and J lost 5 bases, with 6 bases between them. The length of the CDR3 is 12 residues. Combining the CDR3 with reference TRBV30 and TRBJ2-1 gives the whole variable domain SQTIHQWPATLVQPVGSPLSLECTVEGTSNPNLYWYRQAAGRGLQLLFYSVGIGQISSEVPQNLSASRPQDRQFILSSKKLLLSDSGFYLCAWSELHNEQFFGPGTRLTVL.

CDR3 loop: CASSHEGGLTGYTF. In nucleotides, the CDR3 is TGTGCCAGCAGCCACGAGGGCGGACTTACGGGCTACACCTTC. The chain is built from TRBV6-6 and TRBJ1-2; D ambiguous. The CDR3 covers 14 residues. V was cut by 6 bases and J by 8 bases, with 19 bases left in between. Germline V CDR1 and CDR2: MNHNY, SVGAGI (reference sequence).

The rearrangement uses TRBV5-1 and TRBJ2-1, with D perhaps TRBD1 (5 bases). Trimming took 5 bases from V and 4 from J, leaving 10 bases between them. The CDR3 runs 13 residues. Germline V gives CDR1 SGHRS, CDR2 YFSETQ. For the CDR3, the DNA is TGCGCCAGCAGTCGACAGAGGTACAATGAGCAGTTCTTC. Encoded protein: CASSRQRYNEQFF. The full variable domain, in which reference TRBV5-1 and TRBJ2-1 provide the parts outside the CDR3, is KAGVTQTPRYLIKTRGQQVTLSCSPISGHRSVSWYQQTPGQGLQFLFEYFSETQRNKGNFPGRFSGRQFSNSRSEMNVSTLELGDSALYLCASSRQRYNEQFFGPGTRLTVL.

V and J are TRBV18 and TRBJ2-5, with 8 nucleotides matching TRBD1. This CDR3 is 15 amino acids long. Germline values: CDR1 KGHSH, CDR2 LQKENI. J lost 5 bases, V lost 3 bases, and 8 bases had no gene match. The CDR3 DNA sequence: TGTGCCAGCTCACCCGGACAGGGTGAGGCGGAGACCCAGTACTTC. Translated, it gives CASSPGQGEAETQYF.

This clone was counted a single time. The CDR3 nucleotides are TGTGCCAGCAGGAAGCGGGACAGGTCCTACGAGCAGTACTTC. Residues: CASRKRDRSYEQYF. This chain links TRBV6-5 with TRBJ2-7, with a weak D call TRBD1 (8 bases). V shed 6 bases and J shed 1 base, with 13 bases lying between them. CDR1 and CDR2 (germline): MNHEY, SVGAGI. CDR3 length equals 14 residues.